This TCR beta chain was retrieved from a study of T-cell memory formation after mild COVID-19. Trimming cost V 6 bases and J 6 bases; bases outside gene matches: 10. Germline lookup yields CDR1 SGDLS and CDR2 YYNGEE. The CDR3 is made up of 15 amino acids. MiXCR, applied by TCRdb to the 5' RACE reads, yields one record per CDR3 protein. Of about 620,000 distinct CDR3 sequences in the sample, roughly 18% were seen once. Study-wide results and limits: From day 15 to 85, contracting clones were balanced between CD4 and CD8, whereas later expanders leaned toward CD4+. Memory cells collected pre-infection included some clones that later responded, suggesting cross-reactive memory joined.

Comments on this clonotype: Its antigen is unidentified.

The clonotype comes from an adult woman who had mild COVID-19 (a few samples of this study predate the infection). Cell type and time point are not known. This rearrangement joins TRBV9 to TRBJ2-2, with TRBD2 identical over 8 bases. Sequencing was performed on PBMCs or a T cell subset sorted from them (not recorded which). CDR3 residues: CASNRAGVSSGELFF. CDR3 nucleotide sequence: TGTGCCAGCAACCGAGCGGGAGTGTCCTCCGGGGAGCTGTTTTTT.